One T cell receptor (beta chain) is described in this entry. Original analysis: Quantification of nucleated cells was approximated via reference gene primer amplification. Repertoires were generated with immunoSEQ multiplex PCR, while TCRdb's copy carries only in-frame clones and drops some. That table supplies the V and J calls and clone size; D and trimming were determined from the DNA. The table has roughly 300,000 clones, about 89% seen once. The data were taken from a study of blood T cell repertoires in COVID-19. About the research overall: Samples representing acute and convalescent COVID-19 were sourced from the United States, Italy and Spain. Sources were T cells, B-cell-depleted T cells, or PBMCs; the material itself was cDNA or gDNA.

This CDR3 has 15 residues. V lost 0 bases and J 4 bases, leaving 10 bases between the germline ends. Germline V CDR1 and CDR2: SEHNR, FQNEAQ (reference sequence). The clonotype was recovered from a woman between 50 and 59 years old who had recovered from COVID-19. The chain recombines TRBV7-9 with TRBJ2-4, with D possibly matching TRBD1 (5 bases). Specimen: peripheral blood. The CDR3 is CASSLATGMKNIQYF. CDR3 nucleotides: TGTGCCAGCAGCTTAGCAACAGGAATGAAAAACATTCAGTACTTC.